Listed here are 11 T cell receptor beta chains from one sample, sequenced in a study of blood T cell repertoires in COVID-19. The data were produced by immunoSEQ multiplex PCR, yet TCRdb's version contains in-frame clones alone and is incomplete. The sample records roughly 440,000 clones, roughly 88% being singletons. The sequencing sample was made of peripheral blood. The origin of the receptors is a woman between 45 and 65 years old with COVID-19, enrolled during active disease.

The rearrangement uses TRBV2 and TRBJ1-5, with TRBD1 identical over 11 bases. The CDR3 is 17 amino acids. The germline gives CDR1 SNHLY, CDR2 FYNNEI. V lost 6 bases and J lost 7; bases outside the gene matches: 14. The CDR3 sequence: CASRRGEDRGREQPQHF. DNA for the CDR3: TGTGCCAGCAGAAGGGGGGAGGACAGGGGGCGCGAACAGCCCCAGCATTTT. Variable domain in full (rest from reference TRBV2 and TRBJ1-5): EPEVTQTPSHQVTQMGQEVILRCVPISNHLYFYWYRQILGQKVEFLVSFYNNEISEKSEIFDDQFSVERPDGSNFTLKIRSTKLEDSAMYFCASRRGEDRGREQPQHFGDGTRLSIL.

The rearrangement joins TRBV3-1 (or the pseudogene TRBV3-2) to TRBJ2-3; D is unresolved. V was clipped by 4 bases and J by 0 bases, with 14 bases between them. Germline CDR1 is LGHDT and CDR2 is YNNKEL (reference sequence). The CDR3 length is 16 residues. In DNA, the CDR3 is TGTGCCAGCAGCCTCCCGGGTGCGATTAGCACAGATACGCAGTATTTT. It specifies CASSLPGAISTDTQYF.

The chain links TRBV28 to TRBJ2-3, with 7 bases matching TRBD2. CDR3 length: 16 amino acids. The germline gives CDR1 MDHEN, CDR2 SYDVKM. Germline trimming cut 7 bases from V and 9 bases from J; bases unmatched to any gene: 19. The CDR3: CASNRCNKVREGTQYF. Written as DNA, the CDR3 is TGTGCCAGCAACAGGTGTAACAAGGTAAGGGAGGGGACGCAGTATTTT.

The chain recombines TRBV29-1 with TRBJ2-3; possible D gene TRBD2, 7 bases. The V end lost 4 bases, the J end lost 6 bases, and 14 bases lay between the germline ends. Looked up from germline, CDR1 is SQVTM and CDR2 is ANQGSEA. The CDR3 loop spans 13 amino acids. The CDR3 protein is CSVARGGADTQYF. Written as DNA, the CDR3 is TGCAGCGTTGCGAGAGGGGGGGCGGATACGCAGTATTTT.

The CDR3 DNA reads as TGCGCCAGCAGCCAAGATTGGAGGCAAGAGACCCAGTACTTC. Amino acids: CASSQDWRQETQYF. This chain connects TRBV4-1 to TRBJ2-5, with D possibly being TRBD2 (5 bases). The CDR3 length is 14 residues. Germline V gene lookup returns CDR1 MGHRA and CDR2 YSYEKL. Between the trimmed V and J ends, which lost 0 bases and 2 bases, there was a span of 7 bases.

The chain couples TRBV5-1 to TRBJ2-5; the D gene is possibly TRBD2 (7 bases). Trimming shortened V by 0 bases and J by 5 bases, and 14 bases separated the two germline ends. This CDR3 comprises 15 residues. Looked up from germline, CDR1 is SGHRS and CDR2 is YFSETQ. The CDR3 coding sequence is TGCGCCAGCAGCTTGGGACAGGCCGGGAGGGAGACCCAGTACTTC. Its translation: CASSLGQAGRETQYF.

This chain joins TRBV10-3 and TRBJ1-5; D is undetermined. The CDR3 spans 15 residues. V was clipped by 8 bases and J by 4 bases, with 18 bases between them. Germline-derived CDR1 and CDR2 are ENHRY and SYGVKD. The CDR3 protein is CAIRREGGWNQPQHF. In DNA, the CDR3 is TGTGCCATCCGACGAGAGGGCGGGTGGAATCAGCCCCAGCATTTT.

The rearrangement joins TRBV2 to TRBJ1-3; weak D call: TRBD1 (5 bases). Germline CDR1 reads SNHLY; CDR2 reads FYNNEI. Trimming left V 7 bases short and J 2 bases short, with 12 bases between. The CDR3 length is 14 residues. The CDR3: CASIRGTAGNTIYF. Here the CDR3 DNA reads TGTGCCAGCATCCGGGGGACGGCTGGAAACACCATATATTTT.

The rearrangement joins TRBV6-1 to TRBJ1-5; 8 nucleotides align to TRBD1. The CDR3 consists of 16 residues. The trim removed 4 bases at V and 1 base at J, leaving 6 bases unmatched. Germline V gives CDR1 MNHNS, CDR2 SASEGT. CDR3 bases: TGTGCCAGCAGTGGGGGGACAGGACTAAGCAATCAGCCCCAGCATTTT. Amino acids: CASSGGTGLSNQPQHF.

The J gene is TRBJ2-3, the V gene TRBV9, with TRBD2 identical over 9 bases. The CDR3 runs to 16 residues. Trimming at V came to 2 bases and at J to 5 bases, leaving 9 bases not matched to a gene. Germline V gives CDR1 SGDLS, CDR2 YYNGEE. Here the CDR3 reads CASSVGSGRPVDTQYF. CDR3 DNA: TGTGCCAGCAGCGTGGGGAGCGGGAGGCCCGTAGATACGCAGTATTTT.

The sample holds one count of this clone. This chain uses TRBV6-5 with TRBJ1-6, with D perhaps TRBD1 (5 bases). Germline V gene lookup returns CDR1 MNHEY and CDR2 SVGAGI. V was pared by 0 bases and J by 9 bases, with 15 bases between. This CDR3 comprises 16 residues. The CDR3 DNA is TGTGCCAGCAGTTACTCCCAAGACGCCGGGGGTTCACCCCTCCACTTT. It translates to CASSYSQDAGGSPLHF.